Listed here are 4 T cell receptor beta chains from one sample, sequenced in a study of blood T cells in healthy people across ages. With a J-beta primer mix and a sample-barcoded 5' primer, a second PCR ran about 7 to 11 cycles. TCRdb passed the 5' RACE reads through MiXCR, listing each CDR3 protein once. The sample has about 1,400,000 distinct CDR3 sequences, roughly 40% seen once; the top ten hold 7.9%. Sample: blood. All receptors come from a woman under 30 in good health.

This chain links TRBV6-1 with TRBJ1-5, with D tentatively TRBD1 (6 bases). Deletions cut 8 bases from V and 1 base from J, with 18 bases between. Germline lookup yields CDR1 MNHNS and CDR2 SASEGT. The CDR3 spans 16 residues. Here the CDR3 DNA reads TGTGCCAGCCAAAGTCCGGGAGGGGGAAGCAATCAGCCCCAGCATTTT. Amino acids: CASQSPGGGSNQPQHF.

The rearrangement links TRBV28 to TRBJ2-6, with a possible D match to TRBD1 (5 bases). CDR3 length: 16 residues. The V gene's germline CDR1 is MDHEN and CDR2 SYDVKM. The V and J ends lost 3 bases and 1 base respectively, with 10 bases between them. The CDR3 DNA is TGTGCCAGCAGTTTGGAACCAGGGTCTGGGGCCAACGTCCTGACTTTC. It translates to CASSLEPGSGANVLTF.

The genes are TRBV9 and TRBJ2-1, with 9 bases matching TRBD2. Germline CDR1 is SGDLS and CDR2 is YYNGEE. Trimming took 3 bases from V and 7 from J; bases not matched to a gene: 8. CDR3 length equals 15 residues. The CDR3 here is CASSARGGAGNEQFF. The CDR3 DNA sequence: TGTGCCAGCAGCGCGCGGGGGGGCGCGGGGAATGAGCAGTTCTTC.

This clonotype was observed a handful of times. The CDR3 loop reads CATDGARGTEAFF. In nucleotides, the CDR3 is TGTGCCACTGATGGGGCCAGGGGCACTGAAGCTTTCTTT. The chain carries TRBV15 and TRBJ1-1, with D possibly being TRBD1 (6 bases). The germline gives CDR1 LNHNV, CDR2 YYDKDF (reference sequence). Trimming stripped 9 bases from V and 4 bases from J, with 15 bases between. The CDR3 length is 13 residues.